Shown below are 23 T cell receptor beta chains from a single sample sequenced in a study of cytomegalovirus exposure and HLA in healthy donors (TCRdb year 2017). The library relied on the immunoSEQ multiplex PCR assay. The immuneACCESS repertoire file appears here via TCRdb, limited to in-frame rearrangements. These files lack a portion of the clones; in checked studies, under half of the deficit traces to unresolved V genes, and the cause of the others is not known. This sample comprises some 150,000 clones, roughly nine tenths of them detected only once. Jointly, the top ten make up 3.3% of the sample. Material for sequencing was PBMCs. These receptors were collected from a woman aged 18-30 years in good health and CMV-seropositive.

This rearrangement joins TRBV2 to TRBJ2-3; TRBD2 matches at 13 bases. The CDR3 runs to 16 residues. Germline CDR1 is SNHLY and CDR2 is FYNNEI. V was pared by 4 bases and J by 4 bases, with 5 bases of the junction left unmatched. The CDR3 here is CASSGGTSGIADTQYF. The CDR3 DNA sequence: TGTGCCAGCAGTGGAGGGACTAGCGGGATCGCAGATACGCAGTATTTT.

The genes are TRBV6-5 and TRBJ2-7, with 8 bases fitting TRBD1. The CDR3 is made up of 16 amino acids. Germline assignment: CDR1 MNHEY and CDR2 SVGAGI. V trimming: 8 bases; J trimming: 2 bases; junction bases outside the gene matches: 14. DNA for the CDR3: TGTGCCAGCCGTTCATTTATTCAGGGGGCAACCTACGAGCAGTACTTC. This sequence encodes CASRSFIQGATYEQYF.

The rearrangement joins TRBV30 to TRBJ2-1; D is perhaps TRBD2 (5 bases). CDR3 length: 14 residues. Trimming stripped 4 bases from V and 7 bases from J, with 17 bases between. Germline CDR1 is GTSNPN and CDR2 is SVGIG (reference sequence). The CDR3 loop reads CAWTRRLASNEQFF. The CDR3 DNA is TGTGCCTGGACCCGTCGGCTAGCATCAAATGAGCAGTTCTTC.

The J gene is TRBJ2-5, the V gene TRBV4-1; 10 nucleotides align to TRBD2. V lost 2 bases, J lost 3 bases, and 6 bases stayed unmatched. There are 16 residues in the CDR3. The germline V gene encodes CDR1 MGHRA and CDR2 YSYEKL. The CDR3 protein is CASSQITSGKEETQYF. CDR3 DNA: TGCGCCAGCAGCCAAATTACTAGCGGGAAGGAAGAGACCCAGTACTTC.

The chain links TRBV4-2 to TRBJ2-3; TRBD2 agrees at 7 bases. V gave up 3 bases and J gave up 2 bases; unmatched junction bases: 14. There are 18 residues in the CDR3. Germline V lookup: CDR1 LGHNA, CDR2 YNFKEQ. DNA of the CDR3: TGTGCCAGCAGCCACCCTAGGGGTAGCGGGTCCTTCACAGATACGCAGTATTTT. Its translation: CASSHPRGSGSFTDTQYF.

The chain links TRBV7-8 to TRBJ1-2; D gene ambiguous. CDR3 length: 13 amino acids. The germline V and J ends were trimmed by 1 base and 7 bases, with 10 bases remaining between them. CDR1 SGHVS and CDR2 FQNEAQ come from the germline V gene. The CDR3 DNA is TGTGCCAGCAGCTTAGTAGAGGCCGGTGGCTACACCTTC. Its translation is CASSLVEAGGYTF.

V gene TRBV11-1 combines with J gene TRBJ2-1; D perhaps matches TRBD2 (5 bases). Trimming shortened V by 5 bases and J by 3 bases, and 8 bases separated the two germline ends. CDR1 and CDR2 from the germline V gene are SGHAT and FQDESV (reference sequence). The CDR3 extends over 13 amino acids. CDR3 in amino acids: CASSAGLYNEQFF. DNA for the CDR3: TGTGCCAGCAGCGCCGGACTCTACAATGAGCAGTTCTTC.

This chain joins TRBV18 and TRBJ2-7, with D possibly matching TRBD2 (6 bases). The CDR3 has 13 residues. Germline V CDR1 and CDR2: KGHSH, LQKENI. Trimming removed 6 bases from V and 6 bases from J, with 15 bases in between. The CDR3 DNA sequence: TGTGCCAGCTCTCTCGCCAGGGACTCCGAGCAGTACTTC. Translating it yields CASSLARDSEQYF.

The CDR3 here is CASSAHPGTSHNEQFF. CDR3 bases: TGTGCCAGCAGTGCCCATCCCGGGACTAGCCACAATGAGCAGTTCTTC. This chain connects TRBV6-4 to TRBJ2-1; 9 bases are a match to TRBD2. CDR1 and CDR2 (germline): MRHNA, SNTAGT. The CDR3 length is 16 residues. The V and J ends lost 4 bases and 5 bases, in that order; junction bases with no gene match: 9.

The V and J genes are TRBV30 and TRBJ1-5, with D possibly TRBD1 on 6 matching bases. CDR1 and CDR2 (germline): GTSNPN, SVGIG (reference sequence). CDR3 length: 14 residues. V dropped 1 base and J dropped 1 base, with 8 bases sitting between them. CDR3 in DNA: TGTGCCTGGAGTGGTGGACAGAGCAATCAGCCCCAGCATTTT. Residues: CAWSGGQSNQPQHF. Full variable domain (rest looked up from reference TRBV30 and TRBJ1-5): SQTIHQWPATLVQPVGSPLSLECTVEGTSNPNLYWYRQAAGRGLQLLFYSVGIGQISSEVPQNLSASRPQDRQFILSSKKLLLSDSGFYLCAWSGGQSNQPQHFGDGTRLSIL.

This clone appeared once. The CDR3 spells CASSLRIGGANEKLFF. For the CDR3, the DNA is TGTGCCAGCAGCCTTCGAATTGGCGGCGCAAATGAAAAACTGTTTTTT. J is TRBJ1-4 and V is TRBV5-4; D gene unclear. Germline V CDR1 and CDR2: SGHNT, YYREEE (reference sequence). The length of the CDR3 is 16 residues. V was cut by 4 bases and J by 5 bases, with 18 bases left in between. Together with reference TRBV5-4 and TRBJ1-4, the CDR3 gives the full variable domain: ETGVTQSPTHLIKTRGQQVTLRCSSQSGHNTVSWYQQALGQGPQFIFQYYREEENGRGNFPPRFSGLQFPNYSSELNVNALELDDSALYLCASSLRIGGANEKLFFGSGTQLSVL.

V gene TRBV27 combines with J gene TRBJ2-5; D is possibly TRBD2 (5 bases). Germline V lookup: CDR1 MNHEY, CDR2 SMNVEV (reference sequence). Between the trimmed V and J ends, which lost 6 bases and 3 bases, there was a span of 23 bases. The length of the CDR3 is 17 residues. For the CDR3, the DNA is TGTGCCAGCAGAGCGGAGTGGCGCGGTCGTGAGGAAGAGACCCAGTACTTC. Translating gives CASRAEWRGREEETQYF.

The gene calls are TRBV9 and TRBJ1-1; D unclear. Germline V gene lookup returns CDR1 SGDLS and CDR2 YYNGEE. The CDR3 is made up of 13 amino acids. Between the trimmed V and J ends, which lost 0 bases and 5 bases, there was a span of 8 bases. The CDR3 sequence: CASSVAAGTEAFF. The CDR3 DNA follows: TGTGCCAGCAGCGTAGCGGCCGGGACTGAAGCTTTCTTT.

This clone was seen only a few times. The rearrangement joins TRBV30 to TRBJ1-2; D remains unclear. Deletions cut 2 bases from V and 8 bases from J, with 9 bases between. Germline V gene sequence: CDR1 GTSNPN, CDR2 SVGIG (reference sequence). The CDR3 loop spans 11 amino acids. CDR3 protein: CAWSKGGGYTF. The CDR3 nucleotides read TGTGCCTGGAGTAAAGGAGGGGGCTACACCTTC.

The chain uses TRBV7-9 and TRBJ2-7; tentative D call: TRBD1 (5 bases). Germline V gene data show CDR1 as SEHNR and CDR2 as FQNEAQ (reference sequence). CDR3 size: 17 residues. Trimming removed 1 base at V and 2 bases at J, with 18 bases between. The CDR3 sequence is CASSLGTLTFTAYEQYF. The DNA of the CDR3 is TGTGCCAGCAGCTTAGGGACACTTACATTTACAGCCTACGAGCAGTACTTC.

The chain recombines TRBV29-1 with TRBJ1-2, with 11 bases lining up with TRBD1. Per the germline V gene, CDR1 is SQVTM and CDR2 is ANQGSEA. Trimming removed 5 bases from V and 4 bases from J; junction bases left unmatched: 6. The CDR3 is 14 amino acids. The CDR3 coding sequence is TGCAGCGTTCCTAAAGGGACAGGGGGCTATGGCTACACCTTC. Translating it yields CSVPKGTGGYGYTF.

The chain combines TRBV15 with TRBJ2-3; 11 bases map to TRBD1. CDR1 and CDR2 (germline): LNHNV, YYDKDF (reference sequence). This CDR3 is 15 amino acids long. With V trimmed by 5 bases and J by 4 bases, 5 bases remained unmatched. The CDR3 DNA sequence: TGTGCCACCAGCCGCCGGGACAGGGGGGCAGATACGCAGTATTTT. This encodes CATSRRDRGADTQYF.

This chain joins TRBV27 and TRBJ2-1; 8 bases match TRBD2. CDR3 length: 21 residues. Germline loops: CDR1 MNHEY, CDR2 SMNVEV (reference sequence). J lost 0 bases, V lost 5 bases, and 21 bases had no gene match. In nucleotides, the CDR3 is TGTGCCAGCAGTCCGAAATACCTCTTAGCGGGACTACGTAGCTCCTACAATGAGCAGTTCTTC. It specifies CASSPKYLLAGLRSSYNEQFF.

This chain links TRBV9 with TRBJ1-5; TRBD1 agrees at 10 bases. The CDR3 sequence is 14 residues long. Unmatched junction bases numbered 4, after V lost 4 bases and J lost 6 bases. Germline CDR1 SGDLS, CDR2 YYNGEE. CDR3 protein: CASSRTGGGQPQHF. The CDR3 nucleotides are TGTGCCAGCAGCCGGACAGGGGGGGGTCAGCCCCAGCATTTT. The full variable domain, its missing parts supplied by reference TRBV9 and TRBJ1-5, is DSGVTQTPKHLITATGQRVTLRCSPRSGDLSVYWYQQSLDQGLQFLIQYYNGEERAKGNILERFSAQQFPDLHSELNLSSLELGDSALYFCASSRTGGGQPQHFGDGTRLSIL.

The gene calls are TRBV5-1 and TRBJ2-5; TRBD2 matches 12 bases. V lost 4 bases to trimming and J lost 2 bases; unmatched junction nucleotides: 6. The CDR3 contains 16 residues. CDR1 is SGHRS and CDR2 is YFSETQ in the germline V gene. The CDR3 DNA reads TGCGCCAGCAGCCGCCTAGCGGGAGGGAGTCAAGAGACCCAGTACTTC. Its protein product is CASSRLAGGSQETQYF.

CDR3 residues: CASSQVTWYQETQYF. As DNA, the CDR3 is TGTGCCAGCAGCCAAGTGACATGGTACCAAGAGACCCAGTACTTC. This chain uses TRBV14 with TRBJ2-5; no clear D gene. The CDR3 contains 15 residues. The germline CDR1 and CDR2 sequences are SGHDN and FVKESK. Trimming removed 1 base at V and 0 bases at J, with 9 bases between.

The CDR3 DNA is TGCAGCGGGACAGGGGTATTCACTGAAGCTTTCTTT. This encodes CSGTGVFTEAFF. The chain uses TRBV29-1 and TRBJ1-1, with 9 bases matching TRBD1. Germline CDR1 is SQVTM and CDR2 is ANQGSEA. This CDR3 is built from 12 residues. The V and J ends lost 7 bases and 4 bases, in that order; junction bases with no gene match: 4.

V usage is TRBV27 and J usage is TRBJ1-2, with TRBD1 matching over 7 bases. The CDR3 covers 14 residues. Germline assignment: CDR1 MNHEY and CDR2 SMNVEV (reference sequence). The V segment lost 2 bases and the J segment 7 bases; nucleotides outside the gene matches: 7. Here the CDR3 reads CASSLGGRGFGYTF. The CDR3 DNA reads as TGTGCCAGCAGTTTAGGCGGCAGGGGGTTTGGCTACACCTTC.